The 31 T cell receptor beta chains given below trace back to one sample, sequenced in a study of blood T cells in healthy people across ages. Sample-barcoded 5' priming and a J-beta primer mix drove a second PCR of 7 to 11 cycles. TCRdb re-called the 5' RACE reads through MiXCR, storing one row per CDR3 protein. Of fewer than 650,000 distinct CDR3 sequences listed, about 26% are singletons. A further study also used this sample, focusing on T cells of mothers and their children.

Sample: blood. These receptors originate from a boy younger than 10 in good health.

This clonotype was observed a handful of times. V is TRBV7-9 and J is TRBJ2-5; no reliable D call. The germline V gene has CDR1 SEHNR and CDR2 FQNEAQ (reference sequence). Trimming shortened V by 4 bases and J by 6 bases, and 12 bases separated the two germline ends. This CDR3 is 13 amino acids long. The CDR3 region has the DNA TGTGCCAGCAGCTACCCAGGCCTGAAGACCCAGTACTTC. This sequence encodes CASSYPGLKTQYF.

This clonotype has a handful of counts. The V and J genes are TRBV5-1 and TRBJ2-7; unclear D gene. Germline V gene data show CDR1 as SGHRS and CDR2 as YFSETQ. The CDR3 loop spans 14 amino acids. The V and J ends lost 0 bases and 6 bases respectively, with 13 bases between them. As DNA, the CDR3 is TGCGCCAGCAGCTTGGCGTCCAGAAGCGCCGAGCAGTACTTC. As protein: CASSLASRSAEQYF. Together with reference TRBV5-1 and TRBJ2-7, the CDR3 gives the full variable domain: KAGVTQTPRYLIKTRGQQVTLSCSPISGHRSVSWYQQTPGQGLQFLFEYFSETQRNKGNFPGRFSGRQFSNSRSEMNVSTLELGDSALYLCASSLASRSAEQYFGPGTRLTVT.

In its sample, this clonotype was seen a few times. J is TRBJ1-4 and V is TRBV2, with D perhaps TRBD1 (5 bases). V lost 4 bases, J lost 1 base, and 10 bases lay in between. CDR3 size: 15 residues. Germline CDR1 is SNHLY and CDR2 is FYNNEI. The CDR3 nucleotides read TGTGCCAGCAGTGCTGACGGGGGAACTAATGAAAAACTGTTTTTT. Its protein product is CASSADGGTNEKLFF.

The chain links TRBV6-2 or TRBV6-3 to TRBJ2-7, with D possibly called TRBD1 or TRBD2 (6 bases each). V lost 6 bases and J 7 bases, leaving 16 bases between the germline ends. Germline V gene lookup returns CDR1 MNHEY and CDR2 SVGEGT. This CDR3 is built from 13 residues. CDR3 in DNA: TGTGCCAGCAGAATTAGCGGAGGGGGAGAGCAGTACTTC. Its protein product is CASRISGGGEQYF.

The V gene is TRBV7-9, the J gene TRBJ1-1; D unresolved. V lost 5 bases and J 0 bases, leaving 16 bases between the germline ends. Germline values: CDR1 SEHNR, CDR2 FQNEAQ (reference sequence). The CDR3 contains 16 residues. CDR3 nucleotide sequence: TGTGCCAGCAGCCCCCCGGCCGGACGGATGAACACTGAAGCTTTCTTT. Translating gives CASSPPAGRMNTEAFF.

Only a few counts were recorded for this clonotype. The chain couples TRBV20-1 to TRBJ2-5, with D unresolved. This CDR3 is 14 amino acids long. Germline V CDR1 and CDR2: DFQATT, SNEGSKA (reference sequence). Trimming removed 0 bases from V and 0 bases from J, with 8 bases in between. The CDR3 is CSARDPGYQETQYF. CDR3 bases: TGCAGTGCTAGAGATCCTGGGTACCAAGAGACCCAGTACTTC.

On this clonotype: One end of the junction varies from germline; a read error may be responsible. This rearrangement joins TRBV28 to TRBJ2-5; D not resolved. CDR3 length: 11 amino acids. Germline CDR1 is MDHEN and CDR2 is SYDVKM. CDR3 sequence: CASSYTDSYLF. The DNA for the CDR3 is TGTGCCAGCAGCTATACCGACTCGTACCTCTTC.

J is TRBJ2-6 and V is TRBV7-9; D is ambiguous. Germline V CDR1 and CDR2: SEHNR, FQNEAQ (reference sequence). V gave up 3 bases and J gave up 7 bases, with 13 bases separating them. This CDR3 has 15 residues. As DNA, the CDR3 is TGTGCCAGCAGCTTCTATGGTGGGCTAGCCAACGTCCTGACTTTC. This translates into CASSFYGGLANVLTF. The whole variable domain, filled in from reference TRBV7-9 and TRBJ2-6, reads DTGVSQNPRHKITKRGQNVTFRCDPISEHNRLYWYRQTLGQGPEFLTYFQNEAQLEKSRLLSDRFSAERPKGSFSTLEIQRTEQGDSAMYLCASSFYGGLANVLTFGAGSRLTVL.

This chain links TRBV12-3 or TRBV12-4 with TRBJ2-5, with D unclear. CDR3 length equals 13 residues. V shed 7 bases and J shed 3 bases, with 12 bases lying between them. CDR3 coding DNA: TGTGCCAGCACCGCTACACAGAAAGAGACCCAGTACTTC. This encodes CASTATQKETQYF.

The chain combines TRBV24-1 with TRBJ1-4; TRBD1 might be the D (6 bases). The CDR3 covers 16 residues. The ends were cut back, 3 bases at V and 8 bases at J, with 18 bases in the middle. CDR1 KGHDR and CDR2 SFDVKD come from the germline V gene. The CDR3, as DNA: TGTGCCACCAGTGATATCGGACAGACAGGTTGCGAAAAACTGTTTTTT. Translating gives CATSDIGQTGCEKLFF.

The V gene is TRBV30, the J gene TRBJ1-4; D ambiguous. The CDR3 extends over 13 amino acids. The V gene lost 2 bases and the J gene lost 0 bases, with 4 bases spanning the gap. In germline, CDR1 is GTSNPN, CDR2 SVGIG (reference sequence). The CDR3 bases are TGTGCCTGGAGTATAGCAACTAATGAAAAACTGTTTTTT. It yields the protein CAWSIATNEKLFF.

The chain employs TRBV2 and TRBJ2-5; a weak D match, TRBD1 (6 bases). With 6 bases removed from V and 4 bases from J, the gap between germline ends came to 12 bases. The length of the CDR3 is 13 residues. CDR1 and CDR2 (germline): SNHLY, FYNNEI. The CDR3 sequence: CASRVDSGETQYF. CDR3 nucleotide sequence: TGTGCCAGCAGAGTGGACAGCGGAGAGACCCAGTACTTC.

The chain carries TRBV7-9 and TRBJ1-2; TRBD1 agrees at 10 bases. V shed 0 bases and J 8 bases; nucleotides not matched to a gene: 0. From germline, CDR1 is SEHNR and CDR2 FQNEAQ (reference sequence). The CDR3 covers 13 residues. Written as DNA, the CDR3 is TGTGCCAGCAGCTTAGCGACAGGGGGCGGCTACACCTTC. Residues: CASSLATGGGYTF. The whole variable domain, remainder taken from reference TRBV7-9 and TRBJ1-2, is DTGVSQNPRHKITKRGQNVTFRCDPISEHNRLYWYRQTLGQGPEFLTYFQNEAQLEKSRLLSDRFSAERPKGSFSTLEIQRTEQGDSAMYLCASSLATGGGYTFGSGTRLTVV.

In this sample, this clonotype turned up a few times. A junction boundary mismatches the germline segment, possibly from a read error. The chain joins TRBV27 to TRBJ1-2; D unclear. Germline loops: CDR1 MNHEY, CDR2 SMNVEV (reference sequence). This CDR3 has 11 residues. The CDR3 here is CATPLGYGYTF. DNA of the CDR3: TGTGCCACACCACTCGGGTATGGCTATACCTTC.

This sequence joins TRBV29-1 and TRBJ1-1; unclear D gene. Trimming pared 7 bases from V and 0 bases from J, leaving 12 bases between. Germline values: CDR1 SQVTM, CDR2 ANQGSEA. The CDR3 contains 13 residues. CDR3 nucleotide sequence: TGCAGCGGCGGAGGACTGATGAACACTGAAGCTTTCTTT. This sequence encodes CSGGGLMNTEAFF.

The chain joins TRBV12-3 or TRBV12-4 to TRBJ2-2; no definite D call. The CDR3 has 14 amino acids. Trimming shortened V by 7 bases and J by 2 bases, and 11 bases separated the two germline ends. The CDR3 bases are TGTGCCAGCACCCCCTTGACAAACACCGGGGAGCTGTTTTTT. Amino acid sequence: CASTPLTNTGELFF.

This chain uses TRBV20-1 with TRBJ2-1; TRBD2 agrees at 7 bases. V was pared by 6 bases and J by 6 bases, with 11 bases of the junction left unmatched. This CDR3 region has 14 residues. Germline-derived CDR1 and CDR2 are DFQATT and SNEGSKA (reference sequence). The CDR3 DNA sequence: TGCAGTGCAACGCCGAGTCCGGGAGGCAATGAGCAGTTCTTC. Translated, it gives CSATPSPGGNEQFF.

Only a few counts were recorded for this clonotype. The V call is TRBV4-1, the J call TRBJ2-5, with 9 bases matching TRBD2. The end of the DNA aligns better with TRBJ2-1, so the J call may be wrong. The CDR3 spans 17 residues. Germline loops: CDR1 MGHRA, CDR2 YSYEKL. CDR3 sequence reads: CASSQPSGVLGDNEQFF. The CDR3 nucleotides are TGCGCCAGCAGCCAACCTAGCGGGGTATTAGGGGACAATGAGCAGTTCTTC.

The chain links TRBV27 to TRBJ2-1; no clear D. Germline CDR1 MNHEY, CDR2 SMNVEV (reference sequence). V was pared by 3 bases and J by 2 bases, with 14 bases between. The CDR3 has 16 residues. The chain's CDR3 is CASSLTGLSAYNEQFF. The CDR3 nucleotides read TGTGCCAGCAGTTTGACCGGGCTCTCCGCCTACAATGAGCAGTTCTTC.

The chain links TRBV7-9 to TRBJ1-4, with D hard to call. The germline gives CDR1 SEHNR, CDR2 FQNEAQ (reference sequence). V gave up 10 bases and J gave up 3 bases, with 18 bases separating them. This CDR3 spans 15 amino acids. CDR3 residues: CATARDGKSNEKLFF. For the CDR3, the DNA is TGTGCCACCGCACGTGACGGTAAATCTAATGAAAAACTGTTTTTT.

The rearrangement joins TRBV29-1 to TRBJ2-5; no clear D. The ends were cut back, 5 bases at V and 0 bases at J, with 10 bases in the middle. CDR1 SQVTM and CDR2 ANQGSEA come from the germline V gene. The CDR3 length is 13 residues. The CDR3 is CSVRPLYQETQYF. The CDR3 DNA follows: TGCAGCGTTCGGCCCTTGTACCAAGAGACCCAGTACTTC.

CDR3 sequence reads: CSVPLNGYTF. In DNA, the CDR3 is TGCAGCGTTCCCCTTAATGGCTACACCTTC. The gene calls are TRBV29-1 and TRBJ1-2; no clear D. V dropped 5 bases and J dropped 6 bases, with 7 bases sitting between them. In germline, CDR1 is SQVTM, CDR2 ANQGSEA. The length of the CDR3 is 10 residues.

CDR3 sequence reads: CASSVYTNTEAFF. The CDR3 bases are TGTGCCAGCAGCGTTTACACGAACACTGAAGCTTTCTTT. This chain uses TRBV9 with TRBJ1-1; no clear D gene. Germline CDR1 SGDLS, CDR2 YYNGEE. V was clipped by 2 bases and J by 1 base, with 6 bases between them. This CDR3 has 13 residues.

The chain combines TRBV7-9 with TRBJ2-6; unclear D gene. The CDR3 covers 17 residues. V dropped 3 bases and J dropped 4 bases, with 16 bases sitting between them. Germline V CDR1 and CDR2: SEHNR, FQNEAQ (reference sequence). The CDR3 nucleotides are TGTGCCAGCAGCTTCTCGGCACGTGGGTCCGGGGCCAACGTCCTGACTTTC. Its protein is CASSFSARGSGANVLTF.

Only a few counts were recorded for this clonotype. This chain joins TRBV20-1 and TRBJ2-4, with 10 bases that match TRBD2. The CDR3 length is 11 residues. Losses at the gene ends were 3 bases for V and 14 bases for J; bases not matched to a gene: 4. Germline V CDR1 and CDR2: DFQATT, SNEGSKA (reference sequence). CDR3 DNA: TGCAGTGCTAGTCCCGGGACTAGCGAGTACTTC. Amino acid sequence: CSASPGTSEYF.

This clonotype has more than one count but fewer than ten. V and J are TRBV12-3 or TRBV12-4 and TRBJ2-7; TRBD1 aligns across 7 bases. V dropped 7 bases and J dropped 2; count of bases not matched to a gene: 8. The CDR3 is 14 residues long. CDR3 region: CASNRQGSTYEQYF. The CDR3 bases are TGTGCCAGCAACCGACAGGGATCAACCTACGAGCAGTACTTC.

This clonotype was recorded a few times. This chain connects TRBV7-2 to TRBJ2-7, with 8 bases aligning to TRBD2. This CDR3 has 14 residues. Germline-derived CDR1 and CDR2 are SGHTA and FQGNSA. After removal of 2 bases from V and 9 bases from J, the junction contained 9 bases not matched to a gene. Here the CDR3 reads CASSLTDGTSGQYF. The CDR3 coding sequence is TGTGCCAGCAGCTTAACGGACGGTACTAGCGGGCAGTACTTC.

V usage is TRBV21-1 and J usage is TRBJ1-6. TRBV21-1 is assigned pseudogene status. There are 15 residues in the CDR3. The chain's CDR3 is CASSKRQKPDSPLHF. As DNA, the CDR3 is TGTGCCAGCAGCAAAAGGCAGAAGCCAGATTCACCCCTCCACTTT.

V usage is TRBV10-3 and J usage is TRBJ2-3; 12 bases map to TRBD2. Per germline, CDR1 ENHRY and CDR2 SYGVKD. The trim removed 7 bases at V and 3 bases at J, leaving 14 bases unmatched. The CDR3 contains 18 residues. The CDR3 DNA follows: TGTGCCATCAACCTAGCGGGAGGGCCAGGTTTCGCAACAGATACGCAGTATTTT. It encodes CAINLAGGPGFATDTQYF.

This clonotype has more than one count but fewer than ten. The J gene is TRBJ2-5, the V gene TRBV14, with a tentative D call TRBD1 (5 bases). The J call may be in error: the DNA end matches TRBJ2-7 better. Per germline, CDR1 SGHDN and CDR2 FVKESK. The CDR3 is 16 residues long. The CDR3 is CASSQMGPRGAYEQYF. Here the CDR3 DNA reads TGTGCCAGCAGCCAGATGGGGCCTAGAGGCGCCTACGAGCAGTACTTC.

Only a few counts were recorded for this clonotype. The chain recombines TRBV12-3 or TRBV12-4 with TRBJ2-2, with D unclear. Between the trimmed V and J ends, which lost 6 bases and 2 bases, there was a span of 16 bases. This CDR3 contains 16 residues. The CDR3 DNA follows: TGTGCCAGCAGCCAGAGAGAAGGGCCCAACACCGGGGAGCTGTTTTTT. Translation: CASSQREGPNTGELFF.